Sequencing of this T cell receptor (beta chain) was carried out in a study of blood T cells in healthy people across ages. The authors extracted at least 6 micrograms of total RNA per sample. Trimming took off 2 bases at V and 4 bases at J, with 12 bases between the two ends. The CDR3 loop spans 13 amino acids. Germline-derived CDR1 and CDR2 are GTSNPN and SVGIG (reference sequence). A second about 6 to 11 cycle PCR used barcoded and J-beta primers. Template switching added a 12-random-nucleotide identifier to every cDNA molecule. TCRdb re-called the 5' RACE reads with MiXCR, one entry per CDR3 protein. The sample yields around 1,500,000 distinct CDR3 sequences, 28% seen once. This clonotype was found a few times.

The rearrangement joins TRBV30 to TRBJ2-7; D may be TRBD1 (6 bases). The source of this sequence is a woman in her 30s in good health. Sequenced sample: blood. The CDR3 reads CAWSSGARYEQYF. The CDR3 DNA reads as TGTGCCTGGAGTTCAGGGGCGAGGTACGAGCAGTACTTC.